This T cell receptor beta chain is from a study of OX40 agonist ivuxolimab in advanced cancers. General study points: Average numbers of expanded clones were greater in CD8+ T cells than in CD4+.

Profiled with immunoSEQ multiplex PCR; TCRdb holds only in-frame clones, not every one. The sample includes some 90,000 clones, about 89% seen only once; the top ten take roughly 4.9%. About this clone: Its antigen remains unidentified.

Trimming removed 1 base from V and 1 base from J, with 7 bases in between. Germline V CDR1 and CDR2: SGHRS, YFSETQ. This CDR3 spans 14 amino acids. This clonotype was obtained from an adult with an advanced solid tumor such as melanoma, head and neck, liver or kidney cancer. The rearrangement uses TRBV5-1 and TRBJ2-3; possibly TRBD2 for D (6 bases). The material sequenced was CD4+ or CD8+ T cells sorted from blood, taken in a trial of the OX40 agonist ivuxolimab. The CDR3 DNA reads TGCGCCAGCAGCTTGCCTAGCGGCACAGATACGCAGTATTTT. The encoded protein is CASSLPSGTDTQYF.